This T cell receptor beta chain was sequenced during a study of early T cells in non-severe SARS-CoV-2 infection. TCRdb analysed the 5' RACE reads with MiXCR anew, one entry per CDR3 protein. The sample lists 70,000 to 85,000 distinct CDR3 sequences; 9% to 13% were seen once. Germline V lookup: CDR1 LNHNV, CDR2 YYDKDF (reference sequence). V dropped 0 bases and J dropped 4 bases, with 18 bases sitting between them. The CDR3 totals 17 residues. This clonotype turned up a few times. The receptor was derived from an adult who was a healthcare worker with PCR-confirmed SARS-CoV-2 infection or an uninfected control (not recorded which). This sequence joins TRBV15 and TRBJ1-1; D is perhaps TRBD1 (6 bases). The sample taken for sequencing was whole blood. The CDR3 reads CATSRDLGGAHFTEAFF. The CDR3 DNA reads TGTGCCACCAGCAGAGATCTCGGGGGGGCGCATTTCACTGAAGCTTTCTTT.